This T cell receptor beta chain was identified during a study of spatial heterogeneity in lung cancer. The V and J ends lost 3 bases and 6 bases, in that order; junction bases with no gene match: 8. Germline assignment: CDR1 SGHRS and CDR2 YFSETQ. This CDR3 contains 14 residues. This clonotype has a count of ten or more. Sample time point: sample taken at primary tumor resection. TCRdb redid the calling of the 5' RACE reads with MiXCR, one entry per CDR3 protein. The sample shows roughly 7,000 distinct CDR3 sequences, 6.5% to 7.5% of them seen only once. The sequencing used PBMCs, collected at surgery. The source is a male donor with early-stage non-small cell lung cancer. The rearrangement uses TRBV5-1 and TRBJ2-7; 8 bases are a match to TRBD1. CDR3 DNA sequence: TGCGCCAGCAGCTACCAGGGGGCGCAGGTCGAGCAGTACTTC. It codes for CASSYQGAQVEQYF.